These 25 T cell receptor beta chains share one sample of origin, sequenced in a study of T cell responses to AZD1222 COVID-19 vaccine. Generated by immunoSEQ multiplex PCR, the TCRdb table keeps only in-frame clones and is missing some. The top ten clones hold approximately 3.4% of a sample with 110,000 to 150,000 clones, 80% to 90% of them seen once. Sequencing used peripheral blood, obtained on day 0 of AZD1222 vaccination. These receptors were obtained from an adult in good health.

The chain uses TRBV6-6 and TRBJ2-7, with TRBD1 as a possible D gene (6 bases). The CDR3 spans 14 residues. V lost 4 bases and J 5 bases, leaving 15 bases between the germline ends. CDR1 is MNHNY and CDR2 is SVGAGI in the germline V gene (reference sequence). CDR3 residues: CASSSPGTSDEQYF. CDR3 coding DNA: TGTGCCAGCAGTTCTCCCGGGACATCGGACGAGCAGTACTTC.

This sequence joins TRBV19 and TRBJ2-1; a possible D gene is TRBD1 (6 bases). V was trimmed by 6 bases and J by 4 bases, leaving 13 bases between them. The germline CDR1 and CDR2 sequences are LNHDA and SQIVND (reference sequence). The length of the CDR3 is 14 residues. The CDR3 bases are TGTGCCAGTAGCGAGGGGGACACATACAATGAGCAGTTCTTC. Translating gives CASSEGDTYNEQFF.

The chain combines TRBV28 with TRBJ2-1, with 9 bases lining up with TRBD1. Per the germline V gene, CDR1 is MDHEN and CDR2 is SYDVKM. The CDR3 spans 15 residues. V was pared by 7 bases and J by 6 bases, with 10 bases of the junction left unmatched. CDR3 DNA: TGTGCCAGCACACAGGGGACAGGGAAGGTCAATGAGCAGTTCTTC. Protein product: CASTQGTGKVNEQFF. The complete variable domain, with remaining parts taken from reference TRBV28 and TRBJ2-1, reads DVKVTQSSRYLVKRTGEKVFLECVQDMDHENMFWYRQDPGLGLRLIYFSYDVKMKEKGDIPEGYSVSREKKERFSLILESASTNQTSMYLCASTQGTGKVNEQFFGPGTRLTVL.

The rearrangement uses TRBV9 and TRBJ1-2, with 8 bases matching TRBD1. CDR3 length: 14 residues. The germline V gene has CDR1 SGDLS and CDR2 YYNGEE. V shed 4 bases and J 5 bases; nucleotides not matched to a gene: 7. CDR3 in amino acids: CASSPWTGRYGYTF. CDR3 DNA sequence: TGTGCCAGCAGCCCTTGGACAGGGAGGTATGGCTACACCTTC.

The chain employs TRBV19 and TRBJ2-1; 13 nucleotides agree with TRBD2. There are 17 residues in the CDR3. The ends lost 0 bases at V and 7 bases at J; junction bases unmatched: 6. Looked up from germline, CDR1 is LNHDA and CDR2 is SQIVND (reference sequence). The CDR3 sequence is CASSIDQPGLAGNEQFF. The CDR3, as DNA: TGTGCCAGTAGTATAGATCAACCGGGACTAGCGGGGAATGAGCAGTTCTTC.

This chain uses TRBV18 with TRBJ1-1; 12 nucleotides match TRBD1. The CDR3 runs 16 residues. CDR1 is KGHSH and CDR2 is LQKENI in the germline V gene. V shed 3 bases and J 0 bases; nucleotides not matched to a gene: 2. CDR3 DNA: TGTGCCAGCTCACCGGGACAGGGGGCTATGAACACTGAAGCTTTCTTT. This codes for CASSPGQGAMNTEAFF.

This chain joins TRBV5-8 and TRBJ2-1; 8 bases map to TRBD2. CDR3 length: 16 amino acids. Trimming cost V 4 bases and J 6 bases; bases outside gene matches: 12. In germline, CDR1 is SGHTS, CDR2 YDEGEE. CDR3 sequence: CASSISGLADGNEQFF. Written as DNA, the CDR3 is TGTGCCAGCAGCATCTCTGGACTAGCCGATGGCAATGAGCAGTTCTTC.

V is TRBV6-2 or TRBV6-3 and J is TRBJ1-1; tentatively, D is TRBD1 (5 bases). Per the germline V gene, CDR1 is MNHEY and CDR2 is SVGEGT. Trimming removed 2 bases at V and 5 bases at J, with 15 bases between. The CDR3 totals 15 residues. The CDR3 DNA follows: TGTGCCAGCAGTTACCATGACAGCAAACGGACTGAAGCTTTCTTT. Its translation is CASSYHDSKRTEAFF.

This chain joins TRBV29-1 and TRBJ1-4; TRBD1 is a possible D gene (6 bases). This CDR3 comprises 13 residues. V was cut by 2 bases and J by 8 bases, with 12 bases left in between. Germline assignment: CDR1 SQVTM and CDR2 ANQGSEA. This CDR3 is CSVELGAGEKLFF. DNA for the CDR3: TGCAGCGTTGAACTGGGGGCAGGGGAAAAACTGTTTTTT.

The V gene is TRBV5-5, the J gene TRBJ2-3; weak D call: TRBD1 (5 bases). V lost 4 bases and J lost 7, with 7 bases in between. CDR3 size: 11 residues. The germline CDR1 and CDR2 sequences are SGHKS and YYEKEE (reference sequence). The CDR3 sequence is CASSVDNTQYF. The CDR3 nucleotides are TGTGCCAGCAGCGTGGACAATACGCAGTATTTT.

The chain employs TRBV28 and TRBJ1-2; possible D gene TRBD1, 5 bases. The length of the CDR3 is 15 residues. Germline V CDR1 and CDR2: MDHEN, SYDVKM. V was shortened by 7 bases and J by 5 bases, with 20 bases between the two germline ends. The CDR3, as DNA: TGTGCCAGCAAGCCCGGGGAGGGGAGAGAGTATGGCTACACCTTC. It encodes CASKPGEGREYGYTF.

This clone has just one count. The V call is TRBV7-2, the J call TRBJ2-7; 7 bases fit TRBD1. Germline V gene lookup returns CDR1 SGHTA and CDR2 FQGNSA. The CDR3 consists of 16 residues. V dropped 5 bases and J dropped 4; count of bases not matched to a gene: 14. In DNA form, the CDR3 reads TGTGCCAGCAGCCTCGGGCGGGCGACAGGGAAATACGAGCAGTACTTC. Translation gives CASSLGRATGKYEQYF.

This chain links TRBV14 with TRBJ1-1, with no clear D. V was trimmed by 4 bases and J by 2 bases, leaving 11 bases between them. This CDR3 comprises 14 residues. The germline CDR1 and CDR2 sequences are SGHDN and FVKESK. DNA for the CDR3: TGTGCCAGCAGCCTCATAGGGAGAAACACTGAAGCTTTCTTT. This encodes CASSLIGRNTEAFF.

The chain links TRBV7-9 to TRBJ1-2; 8 nucleotides agree with TRBD1. Germline trimming cut 5 bases from V and 6 bases from J; bases unmatched to any gene: 5. Germline CDR1 is SEHNR and CDR2 is FQNEAQ (reference sequence). CDR3 length equals 13 residues. CDR3 protein: CASSQDRVNGYTF. CDR3 DNA sequence: TGTGCCAGCAGCCAGGACAGGGTCAATGGCTACACCTTC.

This rearrangement joins TRBV12-3 or TRBV12-4 to TRBJ1-3, with D possibly being TRBD1 (5 bases). The CDR3 loop spans 12 amino acids. Between the trimmed V and J ends, which lost 7 bases and 4 bases, there was a span of 8 bases. The CDR3 bases are TGTGCCAGCATGGACATAGGAAACACCATATATTTT. Its protein product is CASMDIGNTIYF.

The chain joins TRBV5-4 to TRBJ1-4, with a tentative D call TRBD1 (6 bases). The CDR3 consists of 15 residues. Trimming left V 3 bases short and J 8 bases short, with 17 bases between. CDR1 is SGHNT, CDR2 YYREEE, per germline (reference sequence). CDR3 DNA sequence: TGTGCCAGCAGCTCCAACAGGGCCATTGGCGAAAAACTGTTTTTT. Translated, it gives CASSSNRAIGEKLFF.

The V call is TRBV11-2, the J call TRBJ1-5; D is possibly TRBD1 (5 bases). The CDR3 contains 16 residues. CDR1 and CDR2 from the germline V gene are SGHAT and FQNNGV. V gave up 6 bases and J gave up 4 bases, with 19 bases separating them. CDR3 sequence reads: CASSPFGTPYNQPQHF. The DNA of the CDR3 is TGTGCCAGCAGTCCCTTTGGGACCCCGTATAATCAGCCCCAGCATTTT.

The chain carries TRBV5-1 and TRBJ2-2; 9 bases align to TRBD2. The length of the CDR3 is 18 residues. CDR1 is SGHRS and CDR2 is YFSETQ in the germline V gene. The V segment lost 2 bases and the J segment 1 base; nucleotides outside the gene matches: 9. CDR3: CASSFRPSGTGNTGELFF. DNA for the CDR3: TGCGCCAGCAGCTTTCGCCCTAGCGGGACCGGGAACACCGGGGAGCTGTTTTTT.

This clone was observed once. The rearrangement uses TRBV19 and TRBJ2-3, with D possibly being TRBD1 (5 bases). With 4 bases removed from V and 1 base from J, the gap between germline ends came to 12 bases. CDR1 is LNHDA and CDR2 is SQIVND in the germline V gene (reference sequence). The CDR3 runs to 15 residues. CDR3 nucleotides: TGTGCCAGTAGTAAAGGGGATGGGGGCACAGATACGCAGTATTTT. It translates to CASSKGDGGTDTQYF.

V gene TRBV19 combines with J gene TRBJ1-1; 8 nucleotides agree with TRBD1. The CDR3 spans 12 residues. The V gene end was trimmed by 10 bases and the J gene end by 3 bases; junction bases not matched to a gene: 4. Germline values: CDR1 LNHDA, CDR2 SQIVND (reference sequence). CDR3 DNA sequence: TGTGCCACCAGGGGGCTATACACTGAAGCTTTCTTT. Protein product: CATRGLYTEAFF.

This clone was seen a handful of times. V usage is TRBV30 and J usage is TRBJ2-7, with 10 bases that match TRBD1. Germline V gene sequence: CDR1 GTSNPN, CDR2 SVGIG (reference sequence). The CDR3 has 14 amino acids. Trimming cost V 3 bases and J 3 bases; bases outside gene matches: 5. For the CDR3, the DNA is TGTGCCTGGAGGAGCCGGGACAGGGGCTACGAGCAGTACTTC. It yields the protein CAWRSRDRGYEQYF. The whole variable domain, filled in from reference TRBV30 and TRBJ2-7, reads SQTIHQWPATLVQPVGSPLSLECTVEGTSNPNLYWYRQAAGRGLQLLFYSVGIGQISSEVPQNLSASRPQDRQFILSSKKLLLSDSGFYLCAWRSRDRGYEQYFGPGTRLTVT.

The rearrangement links TRBV7-9 to TRBJ1-4; D unclear. Germline V CDR1 and CDR2: SEHNR, FQNEAQ (reference sequence). V shed 1 base and J shed 0 bases, with 9 bases lying between them. The CDR3 loop spans 16 amino acids. CDR3 amino acids: CASSLGSTATNEKLFF. The CDR3 coding sequence is TGTGCCAGCAGCTTAGGTAGTACAGCAACTAATGAAAAACTGTTTTTT.

The V gene is TRBV28, the J gene TRBJ1-3; D uncertain. The ends were cut back, 2 bases at V and 6 bases at J, with 14 bases in the middle. In germline, CDR1 is MDHEN, CDR2 SYDVKM. The CDR3 covers 15 residues. CDR3 sequence reads: CASSLASASSNTIYF. The CDR3 DNA reads as TGTGCCAGCAGTTTAGCTAGTGCCTCGTCAAACACCATATATTTT.

The gene calls are TRBV7-2 and TRBJ1-4; a weak D match, TRBD1 (5 bases). The CDR3 is 17 amino acids. The germline V gene encodes CDR1 SGHTA and CDR2 FQGNSA. Between the trimmed V and J ends, which lost 0 bases and 5 bases, there was a span of 16 bases. Here the CDR3 DNA reads TGTGCCAGCAGCTTAGCGTTTTCAGGGCCAGAGAATGAAAAACTGTTTTTT. Amino acid sequence: CASSLAFSGPENEKLFF.

This clone was picked up one time. The V call is TRBV14, the J call TRBJ1-1, with 7 bases lining up with TRBD1. V shed 0 bases, J shed 6 bases, and the junction held 7 bases outside the gene matches. This CDR3 has 15 amino acids. Germline V lookup: CDR1 SGHDN, CDR2 FVKESK. The CDR3 loop reads CASSQDQRRGPEAFF. CDR3 sequence (DNA): TGTGCCAGCAGCCAAGATCAAAGAAGGGGGCCTGAAGCTTTCTTT.